Given below is one T cell receptor beta chain in context. The germline V gene encodes CDR1 LGHDT and CDR2 YNNKEL (reference sequence). The CDR3 totals 15 residues. V gave up 4 bases and J gave up 6 bases; unmatched junction bases: 5. The data were obtained in a study of blood T cell repertoires in COVID-19. Study as a whole: T cells, B-cell-depleted T cells, or PBMCs supplied cDNA or gDNA.

Sequencing was performed with immunoSEQ multiplex PCR; in TCRdb, only in-frame clones are kept and a portion is missing. The repertoire holds fewer than 300,000 clones, roughly 88% seen once, with roughly 0.94% in the top ten. The chain joins TRBV3-1 (or the pseudogene TRBV3-2) to TRBJ2-1, with 11 bases aligning to TRBD2. The clonotype was recovered from a human donor with COVID-19, enrolled during active disease. The donor label of this sample is uncertain. Material for sequencing was peripheral blood. In DNA form, the CDR3 reads TGTGCCAGCAGCCGAGCCGGGACTAGCGGCAATGAGCAGTTCTTC. It codes for CASSRAGTSGNEQFF.